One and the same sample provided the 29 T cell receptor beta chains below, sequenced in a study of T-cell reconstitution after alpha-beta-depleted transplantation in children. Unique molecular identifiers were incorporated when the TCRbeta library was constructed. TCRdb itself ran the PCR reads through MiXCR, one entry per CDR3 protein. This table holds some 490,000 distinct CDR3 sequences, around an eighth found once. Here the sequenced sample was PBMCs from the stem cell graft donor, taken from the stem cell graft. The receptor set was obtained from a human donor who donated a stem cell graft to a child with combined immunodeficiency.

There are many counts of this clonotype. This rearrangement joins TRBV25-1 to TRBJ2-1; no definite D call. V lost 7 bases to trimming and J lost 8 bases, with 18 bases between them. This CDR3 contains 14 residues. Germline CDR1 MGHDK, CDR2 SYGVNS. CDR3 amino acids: CASMASPEKHEQFF. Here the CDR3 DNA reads TGTGCCAGCATGGCTAGTCCGGAGAAGCATGAGCAGTTCTTC. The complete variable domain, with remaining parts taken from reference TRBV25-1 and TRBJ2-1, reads EADIYQTPRYLVIGTGKKITLECSQTMGHDKMYWYQQDPGMELHLIHYSYGVNSTEKGDLSSESTVSRIRTEHFPLTLESARPSHTSQYLCASMASPEKHEQFFGPGTRLTVL.

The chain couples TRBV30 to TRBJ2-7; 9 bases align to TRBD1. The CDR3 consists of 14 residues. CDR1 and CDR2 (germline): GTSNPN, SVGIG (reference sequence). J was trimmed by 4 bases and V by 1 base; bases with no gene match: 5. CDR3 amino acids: CAWSAEQGAYEQYF. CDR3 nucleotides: TGTGCCTGGAGTGCGGAACAGGGGGCTTACGAGCAGTACTTC.

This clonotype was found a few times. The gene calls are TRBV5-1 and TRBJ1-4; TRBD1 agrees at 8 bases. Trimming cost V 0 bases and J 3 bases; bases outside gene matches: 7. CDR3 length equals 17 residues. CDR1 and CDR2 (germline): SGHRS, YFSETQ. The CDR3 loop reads CASSLAPGGTANEKLFF. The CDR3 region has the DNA TGCGCCAGCAGCTTGGCCCCAGGGGGCACGGCTAATGAAAAACTGTTTTTT.

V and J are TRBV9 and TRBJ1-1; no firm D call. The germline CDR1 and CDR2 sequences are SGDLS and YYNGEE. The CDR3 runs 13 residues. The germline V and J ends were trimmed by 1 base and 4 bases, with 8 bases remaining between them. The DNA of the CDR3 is TGTGCCAGCAGCGTACCTTCGGGCACTGAAGCTTTCTTT. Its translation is CASSVPSGTEAFF.

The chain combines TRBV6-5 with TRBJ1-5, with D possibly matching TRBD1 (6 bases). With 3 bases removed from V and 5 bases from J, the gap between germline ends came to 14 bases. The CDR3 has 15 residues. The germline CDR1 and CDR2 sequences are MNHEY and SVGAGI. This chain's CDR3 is CASSYEGGLYQPQHF. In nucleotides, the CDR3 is TGTGCCAGCAGTTATGAGGGGGGCTTGTATCAGCCCCAGCATTTT.

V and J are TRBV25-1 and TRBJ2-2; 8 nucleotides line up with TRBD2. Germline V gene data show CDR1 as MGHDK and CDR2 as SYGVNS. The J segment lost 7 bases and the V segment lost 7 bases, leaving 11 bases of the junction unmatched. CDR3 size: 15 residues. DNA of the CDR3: TGTGCCAGCATTCTCAGGACTAGCAGGGACGGGGAGCTGTTTTTT. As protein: CASILRTSRDGELFF.

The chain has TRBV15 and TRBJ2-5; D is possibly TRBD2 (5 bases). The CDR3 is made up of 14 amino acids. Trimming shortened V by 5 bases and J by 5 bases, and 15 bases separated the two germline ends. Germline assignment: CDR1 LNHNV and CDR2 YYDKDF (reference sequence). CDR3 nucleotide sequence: TGTGCCACCAGCCCTAGGGAGCATCGGGAGACCCAGTACTTC. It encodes CATSPREHRETQYF.

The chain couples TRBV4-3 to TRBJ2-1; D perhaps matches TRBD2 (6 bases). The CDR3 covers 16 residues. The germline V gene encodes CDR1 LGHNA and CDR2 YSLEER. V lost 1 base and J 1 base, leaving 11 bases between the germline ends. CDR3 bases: TGCGCCAGCAGCCAAGGTGTCAGCGGGTCCTACAATGAGCAGTTCTTC. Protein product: CASSQGVSGSYNEQFF.

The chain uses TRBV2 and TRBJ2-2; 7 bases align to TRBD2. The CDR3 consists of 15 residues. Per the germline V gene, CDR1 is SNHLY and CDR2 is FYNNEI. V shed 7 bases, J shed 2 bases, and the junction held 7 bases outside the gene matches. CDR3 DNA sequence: TGTGCCAGCAAAGGGCCGGGAGGAAACACCGGGGAGCTGTTTTTT. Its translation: CASKGPGGNTGELFF.

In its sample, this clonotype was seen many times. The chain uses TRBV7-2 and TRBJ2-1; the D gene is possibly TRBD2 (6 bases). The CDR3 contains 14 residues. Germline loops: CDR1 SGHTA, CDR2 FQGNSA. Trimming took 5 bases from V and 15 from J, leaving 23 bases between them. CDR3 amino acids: CASSPTIIAAGWFF. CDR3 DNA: TGTGCCAGCAGCCCCACCATTATAGCGGCCGGATGGTTCTTC. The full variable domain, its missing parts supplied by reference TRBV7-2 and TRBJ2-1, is GAGVSQSPSNKVTEKGKDVELRCDPISGHTALYWYRQSLGQGLEFLIYFQGNSAPDKSGLPSDRFSAERTGGSVSTLTIQRTQQEDSAVYLCASSPTIIAAGWFFGPGTRLTVL.

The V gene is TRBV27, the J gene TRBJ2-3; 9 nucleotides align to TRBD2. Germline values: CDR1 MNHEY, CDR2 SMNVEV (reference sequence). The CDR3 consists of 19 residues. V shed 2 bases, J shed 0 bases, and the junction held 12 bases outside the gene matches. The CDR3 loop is CASSLRPSGIVPSTDTQYF. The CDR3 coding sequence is TGTGCCAGCAGTTTAAGACCTAGCGGGATCGTCCCTAGCACAGATACGCAGTATTTT.

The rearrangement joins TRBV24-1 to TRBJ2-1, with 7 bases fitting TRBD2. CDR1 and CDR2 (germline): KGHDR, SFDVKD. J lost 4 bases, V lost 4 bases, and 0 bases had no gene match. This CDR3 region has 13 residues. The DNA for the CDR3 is TGTGCCACCAGTGAGCGGGGGTACAATGAGCAGTTCTTC. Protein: CATSERGYNEQFF.

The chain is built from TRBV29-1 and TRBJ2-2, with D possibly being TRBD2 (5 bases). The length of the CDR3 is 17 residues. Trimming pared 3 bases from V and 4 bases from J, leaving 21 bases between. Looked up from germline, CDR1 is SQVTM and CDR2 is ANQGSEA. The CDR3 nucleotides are TGCAGCGTTGAGGAGGTTAGCAGCCCCGCGGGCACCGGGGAGCTGTTTTTT. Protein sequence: CSVEEVSSPAGTGELFF.

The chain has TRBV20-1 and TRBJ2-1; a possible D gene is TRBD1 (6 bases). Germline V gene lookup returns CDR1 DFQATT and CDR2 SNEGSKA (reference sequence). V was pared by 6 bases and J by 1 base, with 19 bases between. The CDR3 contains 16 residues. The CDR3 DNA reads TGCAGTGCCAGCCCCACGATAAGGGGGTCCTACAATGAGCAGTTCTTC. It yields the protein CSASPTIRGSYNEQFF.

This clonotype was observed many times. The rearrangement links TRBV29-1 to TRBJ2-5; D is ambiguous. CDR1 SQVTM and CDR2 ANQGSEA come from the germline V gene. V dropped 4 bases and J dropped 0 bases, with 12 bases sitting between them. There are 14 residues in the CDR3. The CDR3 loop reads CSVVLDGYQETQYF. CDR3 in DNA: TGCAGCGTTGTACTTGACGGGTACCAAGAGACCCAGTACTTC.

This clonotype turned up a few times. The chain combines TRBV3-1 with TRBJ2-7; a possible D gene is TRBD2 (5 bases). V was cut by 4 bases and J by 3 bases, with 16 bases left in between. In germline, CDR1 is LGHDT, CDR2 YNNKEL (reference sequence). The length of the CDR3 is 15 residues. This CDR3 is CASSLEGLANYEQYF. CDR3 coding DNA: TGTGCCAGCAGCCTCGAAGGGCTAGCTAACTACGAGCAGTACTTC.

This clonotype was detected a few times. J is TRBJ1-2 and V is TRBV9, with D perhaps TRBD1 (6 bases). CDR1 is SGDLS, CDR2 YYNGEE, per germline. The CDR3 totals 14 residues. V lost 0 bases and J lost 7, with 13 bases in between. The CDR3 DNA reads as TGTGCCAGCAGCGTAGCGGGGGGCGCGACTGGCTACACCTTC. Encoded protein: CASSVAGGATGYTF.

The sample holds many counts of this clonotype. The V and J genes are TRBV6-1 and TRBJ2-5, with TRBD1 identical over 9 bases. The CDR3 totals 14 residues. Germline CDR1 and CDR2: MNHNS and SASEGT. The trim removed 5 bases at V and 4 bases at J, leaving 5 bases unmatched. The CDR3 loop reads CASSPPDRGETQYF. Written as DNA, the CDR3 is TGTGCCAGCAGTCCGCCGGACAGGGGAGAGACCCAGTACTTC.

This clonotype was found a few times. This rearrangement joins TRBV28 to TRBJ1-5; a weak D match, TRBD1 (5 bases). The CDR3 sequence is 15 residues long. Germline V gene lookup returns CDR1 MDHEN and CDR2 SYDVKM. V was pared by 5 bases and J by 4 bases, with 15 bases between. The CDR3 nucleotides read TGTGCCAGCAGTCCGGTCGGGGGAACTAATCAGCCCCAGCATTTT. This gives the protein CASSPVGGTNQPQHF.

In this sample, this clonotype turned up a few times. CDR3 nucleotide sequence: TGTGCCAGCAGTTTCCATCTAGCGGGGTTCGCCTACGAGCAGTACTTC. This encodes CASSFHLAGFAYEQYF. The chain couples TRBV28 to TRBJ2-7; 9 bases line up with TRBD2. This CDR3 is 16 amino acids long. Germline V gene lookup returns CDR1 MDHEN and CDR2 SYDVKM. J was trimmed by 2 bases and V by 3 bases; bases with no gene match: 8.

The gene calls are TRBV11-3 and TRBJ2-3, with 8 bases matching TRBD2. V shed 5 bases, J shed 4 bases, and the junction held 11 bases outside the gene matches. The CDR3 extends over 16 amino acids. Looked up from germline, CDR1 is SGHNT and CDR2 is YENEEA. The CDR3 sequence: CASSPREAGGSDTQYF. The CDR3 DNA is TGTGCCAGCAGCCCTCGGGAGGCGGGGGGATCAGATACGCAGTATTTT.

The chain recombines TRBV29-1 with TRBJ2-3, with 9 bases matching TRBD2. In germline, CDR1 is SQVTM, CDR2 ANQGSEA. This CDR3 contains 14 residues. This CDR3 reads CTSSAGGGRDTQYF. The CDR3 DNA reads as TGCACCTCTTCAGCGGGGGGCGGAAGAGATACGCAGTATTTT.

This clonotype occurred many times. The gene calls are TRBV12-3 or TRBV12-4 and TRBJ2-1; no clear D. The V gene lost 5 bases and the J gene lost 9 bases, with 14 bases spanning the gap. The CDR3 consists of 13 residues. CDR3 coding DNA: TGTGCCAGCAGTCGGTGGAGACACAGTGAGCAGTTCTTC. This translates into CASSRWRHSEQFF.

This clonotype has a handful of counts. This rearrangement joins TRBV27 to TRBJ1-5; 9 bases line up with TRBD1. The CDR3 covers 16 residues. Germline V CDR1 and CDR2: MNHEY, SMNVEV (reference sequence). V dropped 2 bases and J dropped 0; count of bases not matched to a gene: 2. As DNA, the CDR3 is TGTGCCAGCAGTTTAACAGGGGGCCTTAGCAATCAGCCCCAGCATTTT. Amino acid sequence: CASSLTGGLSNQPQHF.

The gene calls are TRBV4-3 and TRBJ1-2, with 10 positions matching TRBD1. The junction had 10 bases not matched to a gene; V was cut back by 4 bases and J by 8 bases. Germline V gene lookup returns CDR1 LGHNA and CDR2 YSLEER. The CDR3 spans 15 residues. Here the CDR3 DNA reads TGCGCCAGCAGCCCGGACCGACAGGGGGCGAAGGGCTACACCTTC. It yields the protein CASSPDRQGAKGYTF.

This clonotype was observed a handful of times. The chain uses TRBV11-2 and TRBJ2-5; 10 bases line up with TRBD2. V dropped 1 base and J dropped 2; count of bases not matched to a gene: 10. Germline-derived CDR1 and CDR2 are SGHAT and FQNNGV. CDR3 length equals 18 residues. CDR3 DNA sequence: TGTGCCAGCAGCTTAGGAGTATATAGCGGGGGGCATCAAGAGACCCAGTACTTC. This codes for CASSLGVYSGGHQETQYF.

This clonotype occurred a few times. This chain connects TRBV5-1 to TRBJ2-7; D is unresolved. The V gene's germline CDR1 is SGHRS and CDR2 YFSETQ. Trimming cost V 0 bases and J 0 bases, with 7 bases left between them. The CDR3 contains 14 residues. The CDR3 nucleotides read TGCGCCAGCAGCTTGGAACAGAGCTCCTACGAGCAGTACTTC. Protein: CASSLEQSSYEQYF.

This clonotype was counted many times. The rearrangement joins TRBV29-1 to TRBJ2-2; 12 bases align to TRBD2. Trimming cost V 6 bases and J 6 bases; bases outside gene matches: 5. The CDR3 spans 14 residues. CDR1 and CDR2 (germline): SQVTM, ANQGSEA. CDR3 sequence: CSVRTSGEAGELFF. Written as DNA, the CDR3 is TGCAGCGTCCGGACTAGCGGGGAGGCCGGGGAGCTGTTTTTT.

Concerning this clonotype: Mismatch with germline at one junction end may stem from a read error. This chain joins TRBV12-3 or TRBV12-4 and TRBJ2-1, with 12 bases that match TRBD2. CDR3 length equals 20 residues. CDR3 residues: CASSLVWASGGAGSFNEQFF. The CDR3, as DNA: TGTGCCAGCAGTTTAGTTTGGGCTAGCGGGGGGGCCGGATCCTTCAATGAGCAGTTCTTC.